One sample yielded the 6 T cell receptor beta chains listed below, sequenced in a study of shared clonotypes between healthy human individuals. Here immunoSEQ multiplex PCR was the method, and the copy in TCRdb shows in-frame clones only, minus some. The sample lists roughly 500,000 clones, around 96% occurring once. The sample was naive CD4+ T cells sorted from blood. Subset meaning: CD45RA+ positively selected. The receptors were sampled from a woman in her thirties in good health.

The genes are TRBV28 and TRBJ1-1, with D uncertain. Deletions cut 2 bases from V and 8 bases from J, with 12 bases between. CDR1 and CDR2 from the germline V gene are MDHEN and SYDVKM. This CDR3 has 13 amino acids. The CDR3 DNA reads TGTGCCAGCAGTTTACAGGCCCAAGGAGAAGCTTTCTTT. It is translated as CASSLQAQGEAFF.

The chain joins TRBV5-1 to TRBJ2-1, with 10 bases lining up with TRBD1. V was pared by 3 bases and J by 3 bases, with 15 bases of the junction left unmatched. Germline lookup yields CDR1 SGHRS and CDR2 YFSETQ. CDR3 length: 19 amino acids. The CDR3 sequence: CASSSTGGITNDRYNEQFF. The CDR3 DNA follows: TGCGCCAGCAGCTCGACAGGGGGCATAACGAACGACCGCTACAATGAGCAGTTCTTC.

This chain uses TRBV5-1 with TRBJ2-3; maybe TRBD2 (5 bases). The CDR3 is 15 amino acids. Germline values: CDR1 SGHRS, CDR2 YFSETQ. The germline V and J ends were trimmed by 0 bases and 1 base, with 9 bases remaining between them. For the CDR3, the DNA is TGCGCCAGCAGCTTGGAGAGGGCCGGCACAGATACGCAGTATTTT. Translation: CASSLERAGTDTQYF.

This chain joins TRBV28 and TRBJ1-1; 9 bases agree with TRBD1. V shed 7 bases, J shed 1 base, and the junction held 7 bases outside the gene matches. Looked up from germline, CDR1 is MDHEN and CDR2 is SYDVKM. The CDR3 is made up of 15 amino acids. CDR3 amino acids: CASTSGGQGNTEAFF. DNA of the CDR3: TGTGCCAGCACCTCCGGGGGACAGGGGAACACTGAAGCTTTCTTT.

The gene calls are TRBV19 and TRBJ1-1; D is unresolved. This CDR3 region has 12 residues. Germline CDR1 LNHDA, CDR2 SQIVND (reference sequence). V dropped 3 bases and J dropped 2 bases, with 4 bases sitting between them. The CDR3 is CASSISNTEAFF. The CDR3 DNA reads as TGTGCCAGTAGTATTTCAAACACTGAAGCTTTCTTT.

This chain's CDR3 is CAWTSDRGYNEQFF. The DNA of the CDR3 is TGTGCCTGGACTTCCGATCGGGGATACAATGAGCAGTTCTTC. V gene TRBV30 combines with J gene TRBJ2-1, with D possibly TRBD2 on 5 matching bases. From germline, CDR1 is GTSNPN and CDR2 SVGIG (reference sequence). CDR3 length: 14 residues. The ends were cut back, 4 bases at V and 4 bases at J, with 14 bases in the middle. Looking up the rest from reference TRBV30 and TRBJ2-1 gives the full variable domain: SQTIHQWPATLVQPVGSPLSLECTVEGTSNPNLYWYRQAAGRGLQLLFYSVGIGQISSEVPQNLSASRPQDRQFILSSKKLLLSDSGFYLCAWTSDRGYNEQFFGPGTRLTVL.